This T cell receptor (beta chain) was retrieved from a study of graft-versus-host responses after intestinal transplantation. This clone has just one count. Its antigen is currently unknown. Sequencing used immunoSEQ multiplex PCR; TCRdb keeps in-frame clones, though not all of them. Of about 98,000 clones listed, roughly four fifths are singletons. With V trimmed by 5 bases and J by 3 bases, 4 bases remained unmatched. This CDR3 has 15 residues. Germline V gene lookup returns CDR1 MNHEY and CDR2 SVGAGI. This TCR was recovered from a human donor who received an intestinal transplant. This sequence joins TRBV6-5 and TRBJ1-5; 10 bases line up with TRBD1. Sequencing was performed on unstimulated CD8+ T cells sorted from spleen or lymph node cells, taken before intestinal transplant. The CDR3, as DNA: TGTGCCAGCAGTCGGGACAGGGGTCACAATCAGCCCCAGCATTTT. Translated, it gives CASSRDRGHNQPQHF.